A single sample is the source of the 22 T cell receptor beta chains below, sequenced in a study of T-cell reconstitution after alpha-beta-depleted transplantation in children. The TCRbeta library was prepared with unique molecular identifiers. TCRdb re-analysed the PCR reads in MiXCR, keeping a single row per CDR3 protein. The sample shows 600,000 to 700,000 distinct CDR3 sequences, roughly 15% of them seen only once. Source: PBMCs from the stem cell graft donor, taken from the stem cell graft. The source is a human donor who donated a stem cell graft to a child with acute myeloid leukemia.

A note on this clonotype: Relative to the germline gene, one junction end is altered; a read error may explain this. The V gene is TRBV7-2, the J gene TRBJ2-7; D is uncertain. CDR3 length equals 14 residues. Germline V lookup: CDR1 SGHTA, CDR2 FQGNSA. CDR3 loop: CASSLSHSSNEQYF. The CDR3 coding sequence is TGTGCCAGCAGCTTAAGTCACTCCTCCAACGAGCAGTACTTC.

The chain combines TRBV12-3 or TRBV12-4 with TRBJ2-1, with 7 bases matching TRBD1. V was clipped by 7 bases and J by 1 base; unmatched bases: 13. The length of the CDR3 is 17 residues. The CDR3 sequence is CASIPPWLTGSYNEQFF. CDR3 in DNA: TGTGCCAGCATCCCCCCGTGGTTGACAGGGTCCTACAATGAGCAGTTCTTC.

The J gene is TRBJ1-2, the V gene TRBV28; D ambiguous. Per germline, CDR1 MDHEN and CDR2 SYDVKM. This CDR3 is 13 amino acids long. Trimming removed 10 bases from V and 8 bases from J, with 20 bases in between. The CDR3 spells CATHKSPVIGYTF. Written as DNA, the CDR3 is TGTGCCACCCACAAGTCTCCCGTCATAGGCTACACCTTC.

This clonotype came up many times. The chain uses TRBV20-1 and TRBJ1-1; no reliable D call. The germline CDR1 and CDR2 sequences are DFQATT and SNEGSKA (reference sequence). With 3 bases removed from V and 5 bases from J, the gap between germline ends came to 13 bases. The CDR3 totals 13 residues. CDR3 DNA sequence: TGCAGTGCTAGTGGAACCGTAAAGACTGAAGCTTTCTTT. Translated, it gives CSASGTVKTEAFF.

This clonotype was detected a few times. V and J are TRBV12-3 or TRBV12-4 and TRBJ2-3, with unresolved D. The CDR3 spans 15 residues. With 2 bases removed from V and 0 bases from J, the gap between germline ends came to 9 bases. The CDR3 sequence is CASSLWVTSTDTQYF. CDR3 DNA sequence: TGTGCCAGCAGTTTATGGGTTACTAGCACAGATACGCAGTATTTT.

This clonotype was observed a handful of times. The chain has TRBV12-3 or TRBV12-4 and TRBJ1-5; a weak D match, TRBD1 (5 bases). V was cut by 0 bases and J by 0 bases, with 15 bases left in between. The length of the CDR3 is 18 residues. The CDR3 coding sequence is TGTGCCAGCAGTTTAGCGCGAGGAGGGGTCGATAGCAATCAGCCCCAGCATTTT. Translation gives CASSLARGGVDSNQPQHF.

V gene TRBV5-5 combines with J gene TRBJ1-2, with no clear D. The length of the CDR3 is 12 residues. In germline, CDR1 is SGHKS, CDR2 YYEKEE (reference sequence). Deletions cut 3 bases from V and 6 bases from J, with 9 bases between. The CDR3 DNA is TGTGCCAGCAGCTCGTTCGGAGATGGCTACACCTTC. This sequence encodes CASSSFGDGYTF.

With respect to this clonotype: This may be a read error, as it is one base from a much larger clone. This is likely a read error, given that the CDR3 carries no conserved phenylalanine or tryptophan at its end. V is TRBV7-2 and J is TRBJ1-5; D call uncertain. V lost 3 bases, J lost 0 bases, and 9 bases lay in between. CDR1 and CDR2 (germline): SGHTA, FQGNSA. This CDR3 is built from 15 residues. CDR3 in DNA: TGTGCCAGCAGCTTTGGGCAGTTTAGCAATCAGCCCCAGCATTAT. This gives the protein CASSFGQFSNQPQHY.

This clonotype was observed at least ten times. The CDR3 spells CASSLRGNAGNQPQHF. The CDR3 nucleotides are TGTGCCAGCAGTTTACGGGGCAATGCGGGCAATCAGCCCCAGCATTTT. The V and J genes are TRBV12-3 or TRBV12-4 and TRBJ1-5; possible D gene TRBD1, 5 bases. V lost 2 bases, J lost 2 bases, and 13 bases lay in between. The CDR3 sequence is 16 residues long.

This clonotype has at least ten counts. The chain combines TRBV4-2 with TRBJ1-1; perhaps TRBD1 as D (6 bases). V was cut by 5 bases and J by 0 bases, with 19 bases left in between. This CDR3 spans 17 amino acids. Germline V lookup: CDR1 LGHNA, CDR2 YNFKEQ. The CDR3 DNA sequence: TGTGCCAGCAGCTCGTATGAGGGGGGGAAGATGAACACTGAAGCTTTCTTT. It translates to CASSSYEGGKMNTEAFF.

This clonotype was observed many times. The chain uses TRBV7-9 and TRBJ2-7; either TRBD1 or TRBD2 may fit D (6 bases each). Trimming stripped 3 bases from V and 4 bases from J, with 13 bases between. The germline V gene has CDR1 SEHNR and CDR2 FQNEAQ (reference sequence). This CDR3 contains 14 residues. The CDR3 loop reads CASSFDRGQYEQYF. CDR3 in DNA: TGTGCCAGCAGCTTTGATCGGGGGCAGTACGAGCAGTACTTC.

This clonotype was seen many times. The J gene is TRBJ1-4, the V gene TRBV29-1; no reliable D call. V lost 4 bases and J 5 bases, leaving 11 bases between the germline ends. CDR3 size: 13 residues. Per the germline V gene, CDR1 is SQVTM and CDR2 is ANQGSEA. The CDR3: CSVARRLNEKLFF. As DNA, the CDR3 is TGCAGCGTTGCCAGGAGGTTAAATGAAAAACTGTTTTTT.

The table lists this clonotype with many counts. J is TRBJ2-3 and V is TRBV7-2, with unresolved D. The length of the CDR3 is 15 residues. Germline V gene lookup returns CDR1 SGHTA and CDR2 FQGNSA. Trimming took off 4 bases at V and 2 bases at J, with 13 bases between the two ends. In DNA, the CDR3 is TGTGCCAGCAGCTATTCAGGCACAACCACAGATACGCAGTATTTT. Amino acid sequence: CASSYSGTTTDTQYF.

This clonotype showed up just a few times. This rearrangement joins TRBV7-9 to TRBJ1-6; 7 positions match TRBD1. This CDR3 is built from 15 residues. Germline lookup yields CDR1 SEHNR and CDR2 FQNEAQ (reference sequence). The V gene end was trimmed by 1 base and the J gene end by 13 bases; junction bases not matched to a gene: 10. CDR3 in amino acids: CASSLVTPGGAPLHF. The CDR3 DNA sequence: TGTGCCAGCAGCTTAGTTACCCCAGGGGGAGCTCCCCTCCACTTT.

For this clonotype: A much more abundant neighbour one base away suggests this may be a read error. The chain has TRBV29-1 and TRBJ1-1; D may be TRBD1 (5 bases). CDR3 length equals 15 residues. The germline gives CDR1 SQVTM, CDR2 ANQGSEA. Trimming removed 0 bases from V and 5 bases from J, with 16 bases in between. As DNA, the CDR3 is TGCAGCGTTGAAGAAAGAGAGAGGGGTGAAACTGAAGCTTTCTTT. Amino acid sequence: CSVEERERGETEAFF.

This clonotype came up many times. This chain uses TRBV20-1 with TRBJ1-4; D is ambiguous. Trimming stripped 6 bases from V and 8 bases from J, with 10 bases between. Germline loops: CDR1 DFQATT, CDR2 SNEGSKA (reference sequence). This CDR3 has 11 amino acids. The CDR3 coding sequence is TGCAGTGCAACCAACCCCGAAAAACTGTTTTTT. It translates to CSATNPEKLFF.

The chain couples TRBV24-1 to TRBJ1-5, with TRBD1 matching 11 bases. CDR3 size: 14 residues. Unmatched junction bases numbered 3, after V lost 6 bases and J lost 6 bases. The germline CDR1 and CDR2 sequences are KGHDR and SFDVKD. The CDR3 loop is CATSPGQGAQPQHF. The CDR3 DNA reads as TGTGCCACCAGTCCAGGACAGGGGGCTCAGCCCCAGCATTTT.

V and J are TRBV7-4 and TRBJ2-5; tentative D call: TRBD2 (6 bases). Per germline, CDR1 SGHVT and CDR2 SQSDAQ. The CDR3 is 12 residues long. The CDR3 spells CPPRSSGGTQYF. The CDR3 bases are TGTCCCCCCCGAAGTTCCGGGGGGACCCAGTACTTC.

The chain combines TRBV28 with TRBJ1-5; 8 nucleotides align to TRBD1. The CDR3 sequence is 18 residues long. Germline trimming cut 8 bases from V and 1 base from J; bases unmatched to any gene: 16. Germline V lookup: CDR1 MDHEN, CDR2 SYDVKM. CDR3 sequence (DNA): TGTGCCAGCCTCTCCCGGGGAGCGACAGGGGACAGCAATCAGCCCCAGCATTTT. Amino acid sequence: CASLSRGATGDSNQPQHF.

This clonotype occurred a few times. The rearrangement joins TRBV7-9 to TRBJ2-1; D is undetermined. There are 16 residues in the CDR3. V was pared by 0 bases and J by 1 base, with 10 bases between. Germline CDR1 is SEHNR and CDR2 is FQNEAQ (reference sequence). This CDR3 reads CASSLAPSRSYNEQFF. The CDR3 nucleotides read TGTGCCAGCAGCTTAGCTCCATCCAGGTCCTACAATGAGCAGTTCTTC.

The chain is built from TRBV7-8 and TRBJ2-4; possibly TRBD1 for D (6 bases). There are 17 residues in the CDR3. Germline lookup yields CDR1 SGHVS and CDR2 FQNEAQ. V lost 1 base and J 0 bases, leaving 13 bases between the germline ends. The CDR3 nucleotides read TGTGCCAGCAGCTTAGGGGACATCTCACTAGCCAAAAACATTCAGTACTTC. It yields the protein CASSLGDISLAKNIQYF.

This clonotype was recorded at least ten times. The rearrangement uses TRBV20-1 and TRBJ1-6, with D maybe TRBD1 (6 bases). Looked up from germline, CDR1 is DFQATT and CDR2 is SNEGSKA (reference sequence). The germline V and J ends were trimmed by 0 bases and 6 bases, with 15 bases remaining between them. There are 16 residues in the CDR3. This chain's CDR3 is CSARDTDRPFNSPLHF. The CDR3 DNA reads TGCAGTGCTAGAGACACCGACAGGCCCTTTAATTCACCCCTCCACTTT.